The 3 T cell receptor beta chains given below trace back to one sample, sequenced in a study of blood T cell repertoires in COVID-19. The table came from immunoSEQ multiplex PCR; TCRdb's copy has only in-frame clones and leaves some out. The sample records about 200,000 clones, 70% to 90% being singletons. Sequenced input: peripheral blood. All receptors come from a woman between 50 and 59 years old with active or convalescent COVID-19.

This chain uses TRBV3-1 (or the pseudogene TRBV3-2) with TRBJ2-1, with 8 bases fitting TRBD1. J gave up 7 bases and V 4 bases, and 15 bases lay outside the gene matches. CDR1 and CDR2 from the germline V gene are LGHDT and YNNKEL (reference sequence). The CDR3 spans 17 residues. CDR3 DNA: TGTGCCAGCAGCCCAGCATCAACGGGCAGGGGGCGGAATGAGCAGTTCTTC. This sequence encodes CASSPASTGRGRNEQFF.

There are a few counts of this clone. V gene TRBV2 combines with J gene TRBJ2-7; 12 bases line up with TRBD2. The J segment lost 4 bases and the V segment lost 6 bases, leaving 16 bases of the junction unmatched. The V gene's germline CDR1 is SNHLY and CDR2 FYNNEI. CDR3 length equals 18 residues. The CDR3 loop is CASRLGRGLAGSSYEQYF. For the CDR3, the DNA is TGTGCCAGCAGATTAGGTAGGGGACTAGCGGGTTCATCGTACGAGCAGTACTTC.

The V gene is TRBV5-1, the J gene TRBJ1-4; D uncertain. V lost 2 bases and J lost 2, with 13 bases in between. Germline assignment: CDR1 SGHRS and CDR2 YFSETQ. The CDR3 totals 16 residues. CDR3 bases: TGCGCCAGCAGCTTCTCATTCGGGTTGACTAATGAAAAACTGTTTTTT. Its translation: CASSFSFGLTNEKLFF.